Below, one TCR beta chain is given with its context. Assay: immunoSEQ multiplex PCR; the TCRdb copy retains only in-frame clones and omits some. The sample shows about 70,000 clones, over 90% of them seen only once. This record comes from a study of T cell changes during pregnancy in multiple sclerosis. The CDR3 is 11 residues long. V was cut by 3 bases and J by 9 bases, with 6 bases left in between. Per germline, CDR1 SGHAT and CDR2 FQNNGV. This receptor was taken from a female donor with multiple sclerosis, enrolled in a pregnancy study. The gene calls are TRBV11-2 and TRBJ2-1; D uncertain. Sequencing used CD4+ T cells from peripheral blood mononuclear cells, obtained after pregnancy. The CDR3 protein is CASSLYGEQFF. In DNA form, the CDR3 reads TGTGCCAGCAGCTTGTACGGTGAGCAGTTCTTC.